This T cell receptor (beta chain) was obtained from a study of T cell changes during pregnancy in multiple sclerosis. Germline values: CDR1 SGHVS, CDR2 FQNEAQ. The CDR3 totals 13 residues. With V trimmed by 5 bases and J by 6 bases, 7 bases remained unmatched. Data came from immunoSEQ multiplex PCR; TCRdb stores just in-frame clones and leaves some out. The table has 45,000 or so clones, about 90% seen once. The sequence was collected from a female donor with multiple sclerosis, enrolled in a pregnancy study. This chain joins TRBV7-8 and TRBJ2-7; 7 nucleotides match TRBD1. The specimen comprised peripheral blood, sampled in the first trimester of pregnancy. CDR3 nucleotides: TGTGCCAGCAGCGGCGCCACAGGGGTCGAGCAGTACTTC. Amino acids: CASSGATGVEQYF.